These T cell receptor beta chains were read from a single sample in a study of beta chain features in type 1 diabetes. TCRdb's copy holds only in-frame clones and misses some; the assay was immunoSEQ multiplex PCR. Of about 640,000 clones in the sample, about an eighth were seen once. The sample comprised naive CD4+ T cells from blood. These receptors were collected from a man aged 25-45 years with type 1 diabetes. Each CDR3 is given with its conserved first and last residue. Each record gives: J gene, V gene, D gene, clone size, CDR3 protein, CDR3 DNA. A D gene is named only where the DNA matches it firmly. Clone size, where shown, is once, few, many, or a class for clones that have expanded.

>TRBJ1-4|TRBV13|.|.
CASSPARRSNEKLFF
TGTGCCAGCAGCCCAGCCCGGAGGAGTAATGAAAAACTGTTTTTT
>TRBJ1-6|TRBV5-1|.|few
CASSPRREGALHF
TGCGCCAGCAGCCCTCGGAGGGAAGGGGCCCTCCACTTT
>TRBJ1-4|TRBV6-5|.|.
CASSTPTGHNEKLFF
TGTGCCAGCAGTACCCCTACAGGGCATAATGAAAAACTGTTTTTT
>TRBJ2-2|TRBV6-1|.|.
CASSQGRVAPNTGELFF
TGTGCCAGCAGTCAAGGGAGAGTAGCACCGAACACCGGGGAGCTGTTTTTT
>TRBJ1-2|TRBV5-6|.|.
CASSFGGRSHGYTF
TGTGCCAGCAGCTTTGGGGGGCGATCCCATGGCTACACCTTC
>TRBJ1-6|TRBV6-6|.|few
CASRGGSPLHF
TGTGCCAGCAGAGGAGGATCACCCCTCCACTTT
>TRBJ1-6|TRBV27|.|few
CASSSRVVGDNSPLHF
TGTGCCAGCAGTTCCCGGGTTGTTGGGGATAATTCACCCCTCCACTTT
>TRBJ2-5|TRBV5-4|.|.
CASSLGGRQETQYF
TGTGCCAGCAGCTTGGGGGGGAGGCAAGAGACCCAGTACTTC
>TRBJ2-1|TRBV29-1|.|few
CSVGRLTGHNEQFF
TGCAGCGTTGGAAGGCTAACGGGGCACAATGAGCAGTTCTTC
>TRBJ2-1|TRBV10-3|.|many
CAISESYNEQFF
TGTGCCATCAGTGAGTCCTACAATGAGCAGTTCTTC
>TRBJ2-3|TRBV12-5|.|.
CASGLAGTDTQYF
TGTGCTAGTGGTTTGGCTGGCACAGATACGCAGTATTTT
>TRBJ1-6|TRBV27|.|.
CASTSWSPNSPLHF
TGTGCCAGCACCTCATGGAGTCCCAATTCACCCCTCCACTTT
>TRBJ1-1|TRBV5-4|.|few
CASSLDIGVNTEAFF
TGTGCCAGCAGCTTGGATATTGGTGTGAACACTGAAGCTTTCTTT
>TRBJ2-3|TRBV5-4|TRBD2|.
CASSPSGGLTDTQYF
TGTGCCAGCAGCCCTAGCGGGGGCCTCACAGATACGCAGTATTTT
>TRBJ1-2|TRBV7-9|.|.
CASSPRDPLQPNYGYTF
TGTGCCAGCAGCCCTCGGGACCCTCTACAACCTAACTATGGCTACACCTTC
>TRBJ2-5|TRBV5-1|.|.
CASSLTGRETQYF
TGCGCCAGCAGCTTGACGGGAAGGGAGACCCAGTACTTC
>TRBJ2-3|TRBV5-1|.|.
CASSLGSRTDTQYF
TGCGCCAGCAGCTTGGGGTCTCGCACAGATACGCAGTATTTT
>TRBJ2-7|TRBV9|.|few
CASSPSPPGPTYEQYF
TGTGCCAGCAGCCCTTCCCCTCCGGGACCCACCTACGAGCAGTACTTC
>TRBJ2-5|TRBV6-5|.|.
CASSYSKETQYF
TGTGCCAGCAGTTACTCAAAGGAGACCCAGTACTTC
>TRBJ2-5|TRBV9|TRBD2|.
CASSVAGGTLQETQYF
TGTGCCAGCAGCGTAGCGGGAGGGACACTCCAAGAGACCCAGTACTTC
>TRBJ1-1|TRBV29-1|.|.
CSVAGAAWEGRKVNTEAFF
TGCAGCGTTGCAGGTGCAGCGTGGGAGGGGCGCAAAGTCAACACTGAAGCTTTCTTT
>TRBJ2-2|TRBV27|TRBD1|few
CASRQGINTGELFF
TGTGCCAGTCGACAGGGTATAAACACCGGGGAGCTGTTTTTT
>TRBJ1-4|TRBV9|.|few
CASSLSATNEKLFF
TGTGCCAGCAGCCTCAGTGCAACTAATGAAAAACTGTTTTTT
>TRBJ2-6|TRBV23-1|.|few
CATNGGPGDYCSGANVLTF
TGCGCCACCAATGGGGGGCCAGGGGACTACTGCTCTGGGGCCAACGTCCTGACTTTC
>TRBJ1-4|TRBV7-6|.|few
CASSFSAQNEKLFF
TGTGCCAGCAGCTTTAGCGCCCAGAATGAAAAACTGTTTTTT
>TRBJ2-3|TRBV2|TRBD2|.
CASSLAGVYDTQYF
TGTGCCAGCAGTCTAGCGGGTGTGTACGATACGCAGTATTTT
>TRBJ2-2|TRBV29-1|.|.
CSVLSGGQGSLVTGELFF
TGCAGCGTACTCAGCGGGGGACAGGGAAGCTTGGTCACCGGGGAGCTGTTTTTT
>TRBJ2-2|TRBV14|.|few
CASSSEGQNTGELFF
TGTGCCAGCAGCTCAGAAGGGCAGAACACCGGGGAGCTGTTTTTT
>TRBJ2-7|TRBV11-2|TRBD1|.
CASSFIVVLRQGYEQYF
TGTGCCAGCAGCTTCATTGTAGTTCTGAGACAGGGCTACGAGCAGTACTTC
>TRBJ1-6|TRBV30|.|few
CAWSVASGYNSPLHF
TGTGCCTGGAGTGTGGCATCCGGGTATAATTCACCCCTCCACTTT
>TRBJ1-4|TRBV29-1|.|.
CSVLDSTNEKLFF
TGCAGCGTTCTAGACTCAACTAATGAAAAACTGTTTTTT
>TRBJ1-4|TRBV5-8|.|.
CASNVGGRSEKLFF
TGTGCCAGCAACGTCGGGGGGCGAAGTGAAAAACTGTTTTTT
>TRBJ2-7|TRBV5-4|.|.
CASSFSETDSYEQYF
TGTGCCAGCAGCTTTTCTGAGACAGACTCCTACGAGCAGTACTTC
>TRBJ2-7|TRBV7-6|.|few
CASSAKQGAPYEQYF
TGTGCCAGCAGCGCTAAACAGGGAGCCCCCTACGAGCAGTACTTC
>TRBJ1-5|TRBV6-6|TRBD1|few
CASSFSDRDQPQHF
TGTGCCAGCAGTTTCTCGGACAGGGATCAGCCCCAGCATTTT
>TRBJ1-5|TRBV6-5|.|.
CASSSERAGNQPQHF
TGTGCCAGCAGCTCTGAGCGGGCAGGGAATCAGCCCCAGCATTTT
>TRBJ2-4|TRBV30|.|few
CAWSVAGDIQYF
TGTGCCTGGAGTGTTGCTGGGGACATTCAGTACTTC
>TRBJ1-2|TRBV7-9|.|.
CASSAGEGPLGYTF
TGTGCCAGCAGCGCAGGGGAGGGGCCCCTAGGCTACACCTTC
>TRBJ1-2|TRBV6-1|.|few
CASSEALGQSNYGYTF
TGTGCCAGCAGTGAAGCTCTTGGACAGTCTAACTATGGCTACACCTTC
>TRBJ2-3|TRBV5-1|TRBD2|.
CASSVSSGGRDTQYF
TGCGCCAGCAGCGTATCTAGCGGGGGTCGAGATACGCAGTATTTT
>TRBJ2-2|TRBV11-2|.|.
CASSLDRVDTGELFF
TGTGCCAGCAGCTTAGATCGGGTAGACACCGGGGAGCTGTTTTTT
>TRBJ1-1|TRBV10-3|.|.
CAISESFTEAFF
TGTGCCATCAGTGAGTCGTTCACTGAAGCTTTCTTT
>TRBJ2-3|TRBV6-5|.|.
CASSSADTQYF
TGTGCCAGCAGTAGCGCAGATACGCAGTATTTT
>TRBJ2-7|TRBV4-3|TRBD1|few
CASSQLYRGSYEQYF
TGCGCCAGCAGCCAACTCTACAGGGGCTCCTACGAGCAGTACTTC
>TRBJ2-2|TRBV4-3|.|.
CASSQARGANTGELFF
TGCGCCAGCAGCCAAGCCAGGGGGGCGAACACCGGGGAGCTGTTTTTT
>TRBJ1-5|TRBV4-3|.|few
CASSQVANSNQPQHF
TGCGCCAGCAGCCAAGTAGCAAATAGCAATCAGCCCCAGCATTTT
>TRBJ1-3|TRBV30|TRBD1|few
CAWSVRMGTASGNTIYF
TGTGCCTGGAGTGTAAGGATGGGGACAGCCTCTGGAAACACCATATATTTT
>TRBJ1-2|TRBV7-2|.|.
CASSRRTALPYGYTF
TGTGCCAGCAGCCGTAGGACAGCCCTACCCTATGGCTACACCTTC
>TRBJ2-7|TRBV20-1|.|few
CSARVSYEQYF
TGCAGTGCTAGAGTCAGCTACGAGCAGTACTTC
>TRBJ2-3|TRBV2|.|few
CASDTFSTDTQYF
TGTGCCAGCGACACATTTAGCACAGATACGCAGTATTTT
>TRBJ2-4|TRBV7-9|.|.
CASSLDGLAKNIQYF
TGTGCCAGCAGCTTAGACGGACTAGCCAAAAACATTCAGTACTTC
>TRBJ1-2|TRBV28|.|few
CASSSQANYGYTF
TGTGCCAGCAGTTCCCAAGCTAACTATGGCTACACCTTC
>TRBJ2-4|TRBV23-1|.|many
CASSHLVAKNIQYF
TGCGCCAGCAGTCACCTTGTAGCCAAAAACATTCAGTACTTC
>TRBJ2-1|TRBV18|.|.
CATSDEHKLYNEQFF
TGTGCCACCTCTGACGAGCATAAGTTATACAATGAGCAGTTCTTC